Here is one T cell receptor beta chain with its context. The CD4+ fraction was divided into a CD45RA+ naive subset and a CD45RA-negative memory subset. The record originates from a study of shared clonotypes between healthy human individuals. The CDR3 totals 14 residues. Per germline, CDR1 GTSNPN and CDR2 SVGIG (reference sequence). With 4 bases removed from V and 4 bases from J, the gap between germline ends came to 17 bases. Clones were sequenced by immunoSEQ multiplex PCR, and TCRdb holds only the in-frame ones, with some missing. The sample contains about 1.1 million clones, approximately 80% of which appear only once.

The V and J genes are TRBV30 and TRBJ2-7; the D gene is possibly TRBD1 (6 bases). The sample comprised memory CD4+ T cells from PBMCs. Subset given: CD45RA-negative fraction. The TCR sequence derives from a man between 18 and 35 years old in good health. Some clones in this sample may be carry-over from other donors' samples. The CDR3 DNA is TGTGCCTGGACCCGACCTGGGGGCGGGTACGAGCAGTACTTC. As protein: CAWTRPGGGYEQYF.